This T cell receptor (beta chain) is from a study of T cell changes during pregnancy in multiple sclerosis. Produced via immunoSEQ multiplex PCR; TCRdb's table is partial and in-frame only. The profile shows 39,000 or so clones, about 91% of them singletons. The CDR3 is 17 amino acids. Germline V gene sequence: CDR1 SGDLS, CDR2 YYNGEE. Losses at the gene ends were 3 bases for V and 2 bases for J; bases not matched to a gene: 9. The V gene is TRBV9, the J gene TRBJ2-3; 10 bases are a match to TRBD2. The receptor's source is a female donor with multiple sclerosis, enrolled in a pregnancy study. Sequencing used CD8+ T cells from peripheral blood mononuclear cells, obtained after pregnancy. The CDR3 here is CASSGTIAGGTTDTQYF. The CDR3 DNA follows: TGTGCCAGCAGCGGTACCATAGCGGGGGGCACCACAGATACGCAGTATTTT. Looking up the rest from reference TRBV9 and TRBJ2-3 gives the full variable domain: DSGVTQTPKHLITATGQRVTLRCSPRSGDLSVYWYQQSLDQGLQFLIQYYNGEERAKGNILERFSAQQFPDLHSELNLSSLELGDSALYFCASSGTIAGGTTDTQYFGPGTRLTVL.